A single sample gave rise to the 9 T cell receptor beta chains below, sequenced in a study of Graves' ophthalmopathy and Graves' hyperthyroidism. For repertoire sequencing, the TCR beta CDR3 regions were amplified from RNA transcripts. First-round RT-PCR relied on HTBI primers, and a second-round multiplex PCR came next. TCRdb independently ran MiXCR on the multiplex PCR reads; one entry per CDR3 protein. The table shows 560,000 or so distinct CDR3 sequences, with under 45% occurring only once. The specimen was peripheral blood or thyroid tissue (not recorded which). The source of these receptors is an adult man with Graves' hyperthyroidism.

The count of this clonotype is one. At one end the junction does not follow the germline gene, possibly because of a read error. The CDR3 sequence is CTSSLMGPGGVNTEAFF. CDR3 nucleotides: TGTACCAGCAGCTTAATGGGTCCCGGGGGCGTCAACACTGAAGCTTTCTTT. J is TRBJ1-1 and V is TRBV7-9; the D gene is possibly TRBD1 (6 bases). Germline CDR1 SEHNR, CDR2 FQNEAQ (reference sequence). There are 17 residues in the CDR3.

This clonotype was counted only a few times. CDR3 DNA: TGTGCCAGCAGCTTAAGGTCCGGCCAGATCTCCTACGAGCAGTACTTC. Its protein product is CASSLRSGQISYEQYF. J is TRBJ2-7 and V is TRBV7-9, with D unclear. Germline CDR1 and CDR2: SEHNR and FQNEAQ (reference sequence). Between the trimmed V and J ends, which lost 2 bases and 0 bases, there was a span of 14 bases. The CDR3 runs to 16 residues.

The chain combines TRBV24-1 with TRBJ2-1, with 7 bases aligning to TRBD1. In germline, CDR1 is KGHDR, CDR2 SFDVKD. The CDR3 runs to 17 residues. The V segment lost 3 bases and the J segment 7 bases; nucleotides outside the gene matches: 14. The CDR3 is CATSDPSRQGVSNEQFF. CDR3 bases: TGTGCCACCAGTGATCCCTCGCGACAGGGTGTGTCGAATGAGCAGTTCTTC.

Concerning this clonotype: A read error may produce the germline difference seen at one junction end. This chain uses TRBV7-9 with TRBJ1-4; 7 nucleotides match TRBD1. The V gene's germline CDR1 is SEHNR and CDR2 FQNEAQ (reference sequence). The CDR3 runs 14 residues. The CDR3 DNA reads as TGCGCCAGCAGCACGGACAGGCCCTCGGTTGAACTGTTTTTT. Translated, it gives CASSTDRPSVELFF.

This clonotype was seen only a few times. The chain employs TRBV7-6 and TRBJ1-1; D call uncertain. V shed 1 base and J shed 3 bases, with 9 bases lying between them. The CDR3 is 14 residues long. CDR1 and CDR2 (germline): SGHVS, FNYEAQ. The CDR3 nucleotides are TGTGCCAGCAGCTTAGTAGTTGGGGACACTGAAGCTTTCTTT. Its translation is CASSLVVGDTEAFF.

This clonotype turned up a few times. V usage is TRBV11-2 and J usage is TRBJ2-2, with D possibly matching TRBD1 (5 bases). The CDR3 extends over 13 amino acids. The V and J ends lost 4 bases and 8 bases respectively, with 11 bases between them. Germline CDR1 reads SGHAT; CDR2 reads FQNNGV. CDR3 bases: TGTGCCAGCAGCTCCCTGAGGACAGGGGAGCTGTTTTTT. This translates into CASSSLRTGELFF.

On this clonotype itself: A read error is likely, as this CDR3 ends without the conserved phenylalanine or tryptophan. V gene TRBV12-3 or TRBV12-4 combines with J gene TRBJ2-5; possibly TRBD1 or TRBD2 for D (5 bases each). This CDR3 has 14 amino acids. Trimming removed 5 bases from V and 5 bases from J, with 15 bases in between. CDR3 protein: CASSPRGRDETQYL. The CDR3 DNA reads TGTGCCAGCAGTCCCCGGGGCAGGGATGAGACCCAGTACCTC.

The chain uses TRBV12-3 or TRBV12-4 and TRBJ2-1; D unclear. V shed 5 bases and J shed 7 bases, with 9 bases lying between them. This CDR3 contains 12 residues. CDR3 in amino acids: CASSPTFNEQFF. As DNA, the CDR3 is TGTGCCAGCAGTCCCACGTTTAATGAGCAGTTCTTC.

The CDR3 loop reads CASSLDRGKATVPLHF. CDR3 DNA: TGTGCCAGCAGCTTAGATCGGGGGAAAGCGACTGTTCCCCTCCACTTT. This chain joins TRBV7-9 and TRBJ1-6, with D maybe TRBD1 (5 bases). This CDR3 comprises 16 residues. Looked up from germline, CDR1 is SEHNR and CDR2 is FQNEAQ (reference sequence). V shed 1 base and J shed 13 bases, with 20 bases lying between them.